The clone carrying this T cell receptor (beta chain) was detected only a few times. Its antigen is currently unknown. TCRdb reprocessed the RT-PCR reads via MiXCR and lists one record per CDR3 protein. The table records hundreds of thousands of distinct CDR3 sequences, roughly 20% of them present only once. Germline V gene lookup returns CDR1 DFQATT and CDR2 SNEGSKA (reference sequence). The CDR3 runs 14 residues. J gave up 7 bases and V 6 bases, and 8 bases lay outside the gene matches. The data belong to a study of response to subunit inactivated influenza vaccine. Study-wide points: New T cells are recruited in small numbers by each seasonal influenza vaccination, according to the authors' suggestion.

The gene calls are TRBV20-1 and TRBJ2-1; 11 nucleotides match TRBD2. This specimen was PBMCs from blood, taken more than 4 days after vaccination. This clonotype originated in a man aged 45-65 years who received an inactivated influenza vaccine. CDR3 amino acids: CSAKGIAGGNEQFF. Written as DNA, the CDR3 is TGCAGTGCGAAGGGGATAGCGGGGGGGAATGAGCAGTTCTTC.